Below are 30 T cell receptor beta chains sequenced from a single sample in a study of blood T cell repertoires in COVID-19. Sequencing used immunoSEQ multiplex PCR; TCRdb keeps in-frame clones, though not all of them. The data hold over 95,000 clones, with 81% observed a single time. The sequenced sample consisted of peripheral blood. The receptors stem from a human donor in a cohort sampled during active COVID-19.

This clone was observed a few times. The chain couples TRBV11-2 to TRBJ2-7, with 7 bases fitting TRBD2. Per the germline V gene, CDR1 is SGHAT and CDR2 is FQNNGV. CDR3 length equals 14 residues. The junction had 13 bases not matched to a gene; V was cut back by 8 bases and J by 6 bases. CDR3 residues: CASGTRGSSLEQYF. The CDR3 DNA sequence: TGTGCCAGCGGCACACGCGGGAGCTCTCTCGAGCAGTACTTC. The whole variable domain, filled in from reference TRBV11-2 and TRBJ2-7, reads EAGVAQSPRYKIIEKRQSVAFWCNPISGHATLYWYQQILGQGPKLLIQFQNNGVVDDSQLPKDRFSAERLKGVDSTLKIQPAKLEDSAVYLCASGTRGSSLEQYFGPGTRLTVT.

The rearrangement joins TRBV7-2 to TRBJ2-7, with 8 bases lining up with TRBD2. Unmatched junction bases numbered 4, after V lost 0 bases and J lost 3 bases. The CDR3 runs to 15 residues. The V gene's germline CDR1 is SGHTA and CDR2 FQGNSA. The CDR3 sequence: CASSLASSGDYEQYF. The DNA for the CDR3 is TGTGCCAGCAGCTTAGCGAGTAGCGGGGACTACGAGCAGTACTTC.

The rearrangement uses TRBV24-1 and TRBJ2-3; 7 nucleotides align to TRBD1. The CDR3 has 15 amino acids. Germline CDR1 and CDR2: KGHDR and SFDVKD. The trim removed 6 bases at V and 4 bases at J, leaving 9 bases unmatched. The CDR3 bases are TGTGCCACCAGTAAACCGACAGGGAGCCCAGATACGCAGTATTTT. It encodes CATSKPTGSPDTQYF.

V and J are TRBV19 and TRBJ2-5; 14 nucleotides line up with TRBD2. V trimming: 5 bases; J trimming: 4 bases; junction bases outside the gene matches: 3. CDR1 and CDR2 from the germline V gene are LNHDA and SQIVND (reference sequence). The CDR3 runs 15 residues. In DNA form, the CDR3 reads TGTGCCAGTAGTTCGACTAGCGGGAGGGGAGAGACCCAGTACTTC. Amino acid sequence: CASSSTSGRGETQYF.

The chain joins TRBV20-1 to TRBJ2-1; 9 positions match TRBD2. Germline V gives CDR1 DFQATT, CDR2 SNEGSKA (reference sequence). Losses at the gene ends were 3 bases for V and 1 base for J; bases not matched to a gene: 4. CDR3 length: 15 amino acids. The CDR3 DNA reads as TGCAGTGCTAGTAGCGCGGGGGGGTCCTACAATGAGCAGTTCTTC. This gives the protein CSASSAGGSYNEQFF.

This clone was seen only once. The CDR3 coding sequence is TGCGCCAGCAGTGGAGGGACAGGGAATGAAAAACTGTTTTTT. Residues: CASSGGTGNEKLFF. V is TRBV5-1 and J is TRBJ1-4, with 9 nucleotides matching TRBD1. The germline V gene has CDR1 SGHRS and CDR2 YFSETQ. V was pared by 5 bases and J by 5 bases, with 4 bases of the junction left unmatched. This CDR3 spans 14 amino acids.

V gene TRBV5-1 combines with J gene TRBJ2-5; 8 nucleotides match TRBD2. Germline V gene sequence: CDR1 SGHRS, CDR2 YFSETQ. The CDR3 has 15 amino acids. Trimming cost V 2 bases and J 2 bases; bases outside gene matches: 5. The CDR3 here is CASSFSTSGQETQYF. The CDR3 region has the DNA TGCGCCAGCAGCTTTAGTACTAGCGGACAAGAGACCCAGTACTTC.

V and J are TRBV4-3 and TRBJ1-2; D is ambiguous. Trimming stripped 2 bases from V and 8 bases from J, with 12 bases between. The V gene's germline CDR1 is LGHNA and CDR2 YSLEER. The CDR3 is made up of 13 amino acids. CDR3 sequence (DNA): TGCGCCAGCAGCCAAACGGAAGGAGGGGGCTACACCTTC. Its protein product is CASSQTEGGGYTF.

The genes are TRBV10-3 and TRBJ1-4, with 10 bases aligning to TRBD1. This CDR3 is 16 amino acids long. The V gene end was trimmed by 3 bases and the J gene end by 0 bases; junction bases not matched to a gene: 1. Germline CDR1 and CDR2: ENHRY and SYGVKD. This chain's CDR3 is CAISEGTGATNEKLFF. The CDR3, as DNA: TGTGCCATCAGTGAAGGGACAGGGGCAACTAATGAAAAACTGTTTTTT.

The CDR3 reads CASSLGTGGGSPLHF. CDR3 in DNA: TGTGCCAGCAGTTTAGGGACAGGCGGTGGTTCACCCCTCCACTTT. J is TRBJ1-6 and V is TRBV28; 8 bases agree with TRBD1. Unmatched junction bases numbered 6, after V lost 2 bases and J lost 9 bases. The CDR3 extends over 15 amino acids. The germline CDR1 and CDR2 sequences are MDHEN and SYDVKM.

V usage is TRBV6-2 or TRBV6-3 and J usage is TRBJ1-2; no clear D gene. Germline lookup yields CDR1 MNHEY and CDR2 SVGEGT. The CDR3 has 15 residues. V was clipped by 2 bases and J by 1 base, with 11 bases between them. The CDR3 loop is CASSYKDYNNYGYTF. The DNA of the CDR3 is TGTGCCAGCAGTTACAAAGATTACAATAACTATGGCTACACCTTC.

Turning to this clone: The sample has other DNA sequences that encode this CDR3 too. The CDR3 reads CASSLGQGNYGYTF. CDR3 in DNA: TGTGCCAGCAGTTTAGGGCAGGGGAACTATGGCTACACCTTC. V usage is TRBV27 and J usage is TRBJ1-2, with a weak D call TRBD1 (6 bases). The germline CDR1 and CDR2 sequences are MNHEY and SMNVEV (reference sequence). Trimming took 2 bases from V and 2 from J, leaving 9 bases between them. The CDR3 sequence is 14 residues long.

The V and J genes are TRBV7-8 and TRBJ1-1, with D perhaps matching TRBD1 (6 bases). Between the trimmed V and J ends, which lost 5 bases and 4 bases, there was a span of 17 bases. The CDR3 is 15 residues long. CDR1 and CDR2 from the germline V gene are SGHVS and FQNEAQ. CDR3 residues: CASSLGTPQGTEAFF. CDR3 bases: TGTGCCAGCAGCCTAGGGACACCTCAGGGCACTGAAGCTTTCTTT.

This chain links TRBV18 with TRBJ2-1; 9 bases align to TRBD1. The germline V gene encodes CDR1 KGHSH and CDR2 LQKENI. This CDR3 has 15 amino acids. The V gene end was trimmed by 0 bases and the J gene end by 7 bases; junction bases not matched to a gene: 4. CDR3: CASSPPGTGMNEQFF. The CDR3 nucleotides read TGTGCCAGCTCACCACCCGGGACAGGGATGAATGAGCAGTTCTTC. Full variable domain (missing parts from reference TRBV18 and TRBJ2-1): NAGVMQNPRHLVRRRGQEARLRCSPMKGHSHVYWYRQLPEEGLKFMVYLQKENIIDESGMPKERFSAEFPKEGPSILRIQQVVRGDSAAYFCASSPPGTGMNEQFFGPGTRLTVL.

V usage is TRBV28 and J usage is TRBJ1-1; unclear D gene. This CDR3 has 13 residues. Per the germline V gene, CDR1 is MDHEN and CDR2 is SYDVKM. Deletions cut 4 bases from V and 0 bases from J, with 6 bases between. CDR3: CASSSPLNTEAFF. The CDR3 coding sequence is TGTGCCAGCAGTTCCCCCTTGAACACTGAAGCTTTCTTT.

The V and J genes are TRBV6-6 and TRBJ1-6; 9 nucleotides line up with TRBD1. Trimming cost V 0 bases and J 6 bases; bases outside gene matches: 3. CDR1 MNHNY and CDR2 SVGAGI come from the germline V gene (reference sequence). The length of the CDR3 is 16 residues. The CDR3 DNA reads as TGTGCCAGCAGTTACTCGGGACAGGGTTCTAATTCACCCCTCCACTTT. This gives the protein CASSYSGQGSNSPLHF.

The rearrangement links TRBV7-2 to TRBJ2-6; tentative D call: TRBD2 (6 bases). CDR3 length equals 17 residues. V was pared by 4 bases and J by 0 bases, with 13 bases between. Per germline, CDR1 SGHTA and CDR2 FQGNSA. The CDR3, as DNA: TGTGCCAGCAGCTCCCGAGGGCGGGACTCTGGGGCCAACGTCCTGACTTTC. This gives the protein CASSSRGRDSGANVLTF.

The chain links TRBV29-1 to TRBJ1-1; TRBD1 agrees at 8 bases. The J segment lost 4 bases and the V segment lost 7 bases, leaving 17 bases of the junction unmatched. The CDR3 is made up of 16 amino acids. Germline V gene lookup returns CDR1 SQVTM and CDR2 ANQGSEA. The DNA of the CDR3 is TGCAGCGCCGCAGGCCACAGGGGGAGGTTCGGCACTGAAGCTTTCTTT. Its translation is CSAAGHRGRFGTEAFF.

The chain carries TRBV28 and TRBJ2-7; TRBD1 might be the D (5 bases). The CDR3 consists of 15 residues. With 5 bases removed from V and 2 bases from J, the gap between germline ends came to 16 bases. The germline CDR1 and CDR2 sequences are MDHEN and SYDVKM. The CDR3 DNA sequence: TGTGCCAGCAGTACCCGACAGAGACCTCCCTACGAGCAGTACTTC. It specifies CASSTRQRPPYEQYF.

The chain has TRBV24-1 and TRBJ2-1, with TRBD1 matching 8 bases. CDR3 size: 16 residues. J was trimmed by 6 bases and V by 5 bases; bases with no gene match: 11. Germline V gene data show CDR1 as KGHDR and CDR2 as SFDVKD. CDR3 amino acids: CATSAKDRAHRNEQFF. CDR3 nucleotide sequence: TGTGCCACCAGTGCCAAGGACAGGGCCCACCGCAATGAGCAGTTCTTC.

The rearrangement joins TRBV19 to TRBJ2-4; 7 bases agree with TRBD2. The CDR3 extends over 15 amino acids. With V trimmed by 5 bases and J by 0 bases, 4 bases remained unmatched. Germline assignment: CDR1 LNHDA and CDR2 SQIVND (reference sequence). CDR3 DNA sequence: TGTGCCAGTAGTCTGGGGGGGAAAGCCAAAAACATTCAGTACTTC. Amino acids: CASSLGGKAKNIQYF.

The chain links TRBV7-8 to TRBJ1-5, with D unclear. CDR3 length: 15 residues. V lost 1 base and J 2 bases, leaving 9 bases between the germline ends. Germline V gives CDR1 SGHVS, CDR2 FQNEAQ. CDR3 in DNA: TGTGCCAGCAGCTTAGAAGACATCGGCAATCAGCCCCAGCATTTT. It translates to CASSLEDIGNQPQHF. The full variable domain, completed using reference TRBV7-8 and TRBJ1-5, is GAGVSQSPRYKVAKRGQDVALRCDPISGHVSLFWYQQALGQGPEFLTYFQNEAQLDKSGLPSDRFFAERPEGSVSTLKIQRTQQEDSAVYLCASSLEDIGNQPQHFGDGTRLSIL.

J is TRBJ2-7 and V is TRBV11-2; weak D call: TRBD1 (6 bases). V shed 5 bases and J shed 4 bases, with 18 bases lying between them. The CDR3 covers 15 residues. Germline CDR1 reads SGHAT; CDR2 reads FQNNGV. CDR3 coding DNA: TGTGCCAGCAGCGGAAACAGGGTAGGGGTTTACGAGCAGTACTTC. Translation gives CASSGNRVGVYEQYF.

The J gene is TRBJ2-5, the V gene TRBV7-3, with a weak D call TRBD2 (5 bases). CDR3 length equals 13 residues. V was cut by 3 bases and J by 2 bases, with 7 bases left in between. Germline V gene lookup returns CDR1 SGHTA and CDR2 FQGTGA. This CDR3 is CASSFDYQETQYF. The CDR3 bases are TGTGCCAGCAGCTTCGACTATCAAGAGACCCAGTACTTC.

This clone has a handful of counts. This chain joins TRBV7-2 and TRBJ2-7; 8 nucleotides align to TRBD1. Germline values: CDR1 SGHTA, CDR2 FQGNSA. The CDR3 contains 15 residues. Losses at the gene ends were 1 base for V and 0 bases for J; bases not matched to a gene: 2. CDR3 sequence: CASSLEDRDSYEQYF. The CDR3, as DNA: TGTGCCAGCAGCTTAGAGGACAGGGACTCCTACGAGCAGTACTTC.

This clone rates as medium-sized. J is TRBJ1-2 and V is TRBV9, with D tentatively TRBD1 (6 bases). CDR3 length: 17 amino acids. Germline CDR1 is SGDLS and CDR2 is YYNGEE. Trimming pared 3 bases from V and 3 bases from J, leaving 21 bases between. CDR3 in amino acids: CASSDPLGGAGDYGYTF. CDR3 DNA sequence: TGTGCCAGCAGCGACCCCCTGGGGGGGGCCGGGGACTATGGCTACACCTTC.

The V and J genes are TRBV19 and TRBJ1-3; D is unresolved. Trimming took 3 bases from V and 0 from J, leaving 9 bases between them. There are 15 residues in the CDR3. Germline values: CDR1 LNHDA, CDR2 SQIVND (reference sequence). The CDR3 region has the DNA TGTGCCAGTAGTATCCTGGCGGCCTCTGGAAACACCATATATTTT. As protein: CASSILAASGNTIYF.

V is TRBV6-6 and J is TRBJ1-5, with TRBD1 identical over 8 bases. The germline V gene encodes CDR1 MNHNY and CDR2 SVGAGI (reference sequence). The CDR3 loop spans 15 amino acids. V dropped 10 bases and J dropped 2; count of bases not matched to a gene: 10. The CDR3 loop reads CATRGGTGRNQPQHF. The CDR3 nucleotides read TGTGCCACCAGAGGTGGGACAGGTCGCAATCAGCCCCAGCATTTT.

The chain joins TRBV11-2 to TRBJ2-3, with 7 bases fitting TRBD2. V lost 3 bases to trimming and J lost 8 bases; unmatched junction nucleotides: 11. Germline CDR1 reads SGHAT; CDR2 reads FQNNGV. This CDR3 has 15 amino acids. CDR3 region: CASSFILANEGTQYF. In DNA, the CDR3 is TGTGCCAGCAGCTTTATACTAGCGAACGAGGGTACGCAGTATTTT.

The V gene is TRBV6-1, the J gene TRBJ2-7, with D unclear. This CDR3 contains 16 residues. Germline-derived CDR1 and CDR2 are MNHNS and SASEGT. V gave up 2 bases and J gave up 3 bases, with 17 bases separating them. CDR3 in DNA: TGTGCCAGCAGTGAATATGTGACAAACGGCCTCTACGAGCAGTACTTC. Amino acids: CASSEYVTNGLYEQYF.